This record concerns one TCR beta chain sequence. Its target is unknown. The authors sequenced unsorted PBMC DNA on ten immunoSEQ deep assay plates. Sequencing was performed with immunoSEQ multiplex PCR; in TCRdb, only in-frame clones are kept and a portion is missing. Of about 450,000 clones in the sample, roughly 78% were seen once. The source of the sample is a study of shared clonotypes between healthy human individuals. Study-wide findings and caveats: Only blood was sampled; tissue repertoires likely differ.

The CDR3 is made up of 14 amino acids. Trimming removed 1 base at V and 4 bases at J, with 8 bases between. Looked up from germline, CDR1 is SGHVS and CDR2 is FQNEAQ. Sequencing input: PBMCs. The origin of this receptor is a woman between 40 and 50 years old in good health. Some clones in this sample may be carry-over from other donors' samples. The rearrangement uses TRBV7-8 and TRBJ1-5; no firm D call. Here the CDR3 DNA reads TGTGCCAGCAGCTTAGATGGTCTTAATCAGCCCCAGCATTTT. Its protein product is CASSLDGLNQPQHF. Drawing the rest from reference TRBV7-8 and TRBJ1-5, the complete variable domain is GAGVSQSPRYKVAKRGQDVALRCDPISGHVSLFWYQQALGQGPEFLTYFQNEAQLDKSGLPSDRFFAERPEGSVSTLKIQRTQQEDSAVYLCASSLDGLNQPQHFGDGTRLSIL.